These 16 T cell receptor beta chains originate from one sample sequenced in a study of shared clonotypes between healthy human individuals. Profiled with immunoSEQ multiplex PCR; TCRdb holds only in-frame clones, not every one. This table has approximately 530,000 clones, more than 95% appearing once. Input material: naive CD4+ T cells sorted from blood. Subset given: CD45RA+ positively selected. The receptors here all came from a woman in her 30s in good health.

The chain combines TRBV7-9 with TRBJ1-2; a weak D match, TRBD1 (6 bases). Deletions cut 1 base from V and 4 bases from J, with 7 bases between. The CDR3 is 13 amino acids. Germline assignment: CDR1 SEHNR and CDR2 FQNEAQ (reference sequence). CDR3: CASSLEGGYGYTF. CDR3 bases: TGTGCCAGCAGCTTAGAGGGGGGCTATGGCTACACCTTC.

This clone was detected once. The chain couples TRBV10-3 to TRBJ2-6; no reliable D call. From germline, CDR1 is ENHRY and CDR2 SYGVKD. The CDR3 totals 14 residues. Trimming stripped 6 bases from V and 2 bases from J, with 8 bases between. The CDR3 sequence is CAISQAPGANVLTF. The CDR3 nucleotides are TGTGCCATCAGCCAAGCACCTGGGGCCAACGTCCTGACTTTC.

The chain links TRBV30 to TRBJ1-3; D remains ambiguous. V was trimmed by 0 bases and J by 4 bases, leaving 10 bases between them. CDR1 and CDR2 from the germline V gene are GTSNPN and SVGIG (reference sequence). This CDR3 region has 14 residues. In nucleotides, the CDR3 is TGTGCCTGGAGTGTACTAGGTACGGGAAACACCATATATTTT. Translating gives CAWSVLGTGNTIYF.

The chain employs TRBV5-1 and TRBJ1-1; 8 bases are a match to TRBD1. CDR3 length: 14 amino acids. The V and J ends lost 2 bases and 5 bases, in that order; junction bases with no gene match: 5. CDR1 SGHRS and CDR2 YFSETQ come from the germline V gene. The CDR3 reads CASSFPDRGTEAFF. The CDR3 DNA is TGCGCCAGCAGCTTCCCCGACAGGGGAACTGAAGCTTTCTTT.

V gene TRBV6-6 combines with J gene TRBJ2-7; TRBD2 is a possible D gene (5 bases). Per germline, CDR1 MNHNY and CDR2 SVGAGI (reference sequence). There are 14 residues in the CDR3. The V and J ends lost 2 bases and 2 bases respectively, with 10 bases between them. The CDR3 nucleotides read TGTGCCAGCAGTTACAGTCGAGCGGCCTACGAGCAGTACTTC. This sequence encodes CASSYSRAAYEQYF.

The rearrangement links TRBV14 to TRBJ2-1, with TRBD2 identical over 10 bases. Germline CDR1 is SGHDN and CDR2 is FVKESK. Trimming removed 2 bases from V and 10 bases from J; junction bases left unmatched: 11. This CDR3 spans 16 amino acids. Here the CDR3 reads CASSQTASGSLREQFF. For the CDR3, the DNA is TGTGCCAGCAGCCAAACAGCTAGCGGGAGTTTGAGGGAGCAGTTCTTC.

The rearrangement joins TRBV5-1 to TRBJ2-3; the D gene is possibly TRBD2 (5 bases). This CDR3 region has 14 residues. V shed 3 bases and J shed 2 bases, with 10 bases lying between them. CDR1 and CDR2 from the germline V gene are SGHRS and YFSETQ. The CDR3 nucleotides read TGCGCCAGCAGCTCTTCCCGGGACACAGATACGCAGTATTTT. This encodes CASSSSRDTDTQYF.

This chain's CDR3 is CASTLGPDYGYTF. The CDR3 DNA reads as TGTGCCAGCACCCTAGGACCTGACTATGGCTACACCTTC. The J gene is TRBJ1-2, the V gene TRBV28; no definite D call. V lost 7 bases, J lost 3 bases, and 12 bases lay in between. CDR3 length: 13 amino acids. Germline CDR1 MDHEN, CDR2 SYDVKM.

This chain connects TRBV30 to TRBJ2-6; tentative D call: TRBD1 (6 bases). V was cut by 5 bases and J by 0 bases, with 8 bases left in between. CDR1 and CDR2 (germline): GTSNPN, SVGIG (reference sequence). This CDR3 contains 14 residues. The CDR3 protein is CAWRTASGANVLTF. The CDR3 DNA reads TGTGCCTGGCGGACAGCCTCTGGGGCCAACGTCCTGACTTTC.

The chain carries TRBV4-1 and TRBJ2-3; D perhaps matches TRBD1 (6 bases). The V gene lost 6 bases and the J gene lost 2 bases, with 15 bases spanning the gap. Germline V gene lookup returns CDR1 MGHRA and CDR2 YSYEKL. CDR3 length equals 15 residues. Written as DNA, the CDR3 is TGCGCCAGCAGTCCACAGGGAATAAACACAGATACGCAGTATTTT. The encoded protein is CASSPQGINTDTQYF.

The chain couples TRBV19 to TRBJ2-5, with D maybe TRBD1 (5 bases). Per the germline V gene, CDR1 is LNHDA and CDR2 is SQIVND (reference sequence). V gave up 2 bases and J gave up 3 bases, with 7 bases separating them. CDR3 length: 13 residues. In nucleotides, the CDR3 is TGTGCCAGTAGTATAACAGGCGAAGAGACCCAGTACTTC. Amino acids: CASSITGEETQYF. The full variable domain, its missing parts supplied by reference TRBV19 and TRBJ2-5, is DGGITQSPKYLFRKEGQNVTLSCEQNLNHDAMYWYRQDPGQGLRLIYYSQIVNDFQKGDIAEGYSVSREKKESFPLTVTSAQKNPTAFYLCASSITGEETQYFGPGTRLLVL.

This clone was counted once. The chain is built from TRBV19 and TRBJ1-1, with unresolved D. Germline V gene sequence: CDR1 LNHDA, CDR2 SQIVND (reference sequence). V lost 0 bases, J lost 1 base, and 9 bases lay in between. The CDR3 runs to 15 residues. The CDR3 sequence is CASSIDRDRNTEAFF. DNA of the CDR3: TGTGCCAGTAGTATAGATCGTGATAGGAACACTGAAGCTTTCTTT.

The rearrangement joins TRBV19 to TRBJ2-4; the match to TRBD2 covers 8 bases. This CDR3 is built from 19 residues. CDR1 LNHDA and CDR2 SQIVND come from the germline V gene (reference sequence). V lost 1 base to trimming and J lost 1 base; unmatched junction nucleotides: 12. CDR3 loop: CASSIGYSGTLTAKNIQYF. The CDR3 DNA follows: TGTGCCAGTAGTATAGGGTATAGCGGGACCCTCACGGCCAAAAACATTCAGTACTTC.

The chain combines TRBV6-5 with TRBJ1-2; D is unresolved. Germline V gene sequence: CDR1 MNHEY, CDR2 SVGAGI. There are 13 residues in the CDR3. V was pared by 0 bases and J by 7 bases, with 9 bases between. The CDR3 DNA follows: TGTGCCAGCAGTTACTCGCGGGGTGGTGGCTACACCTTC. Amino acids: CASSYSRGGGYTF.

The gene calls are TRBV11-2 and TRBJ2-5; 10 bases agree with TRBD2. The CDR3 extends over 16 amino acids. Trimming cost V 5 bases and J 4 bases; bases outside gene matches: 10. Germline CDR1 reads SGHAT; CDR2 reads FQNNGV. In DNA, the CDR3 is TGTGCCAGCAGCCCAGGGGGGAGACTAGCGGGAGAGACCCAGTACTTC. Translating it yields CASSPGGRLAGETQYF. The variable domain in full, completed from reference TRBV11-2 and TRBJ2-5, reads EAGVAQSPRYKIIEKRQSVAFWCNPISGHATLYWYQQILGQGPKLLIQFQNNGVVDDSQLPKDRFSAERLKGVDSTLKIQPAKLEDSAVYLCASSPGGRLAGETQYFGPGTRLLVL.

J is TRBJ2-7 and V is TRBV5-1, with a possible D match to TRBD2 (6 bases). The germline V and J ends were trimmed by 4 bases and 2 bases, with 19 bases remaining between them. This CDR3 spans 16 amino acids. Germline V lookup: CDR1 SGHRS, CDR2 YFSETQ. CDR3 amino acids: CASSPNGGREAYEQYF. DNA of the CDR3: TGCGCCAGCAGCCCCAACGGCGGCAGGGAGGCCTACGAGCAGTACTTC.